This T cell receptor (beta chain) appears in the sequencing data of a study of T cell repertoires in cytomegalovirus infection. Whole-study context: The authors used CMV epitopes that were HLA-C-restricted (recently identified) and HLA-B-restricted (well studied). Through public TCR beta signatures, both CMV infection and matching HLA type were indicated.

General observations from the study: Dominating the ex vivo response were TCR beta clonotypes that were CMV-specific and HLA-C-restricted.

TCRdb used MiXCR to reprocess the reads, holding one entry per CDR3 protein. The table records some 700,000 distinct CDR3 sequences, approximately 33% of them present only once. This clonotype appeared a few times. What it recognizes is unknown. V lost 5 bases and J lost 4; bases outside the gene matches: 9. The CDR3 covers 15 residues. The germline CDR1 and CDR2 sequences are PRHDT and FYEKMQ (reference sequence). The receptor was derived from a human donor in good health (CMV status not recorded). Some clones in this sample may be carry-over from other donors' samples. This rearrangement joins TRBV13 to TRBJ2-7; 9 nucleotides align to TRBD1. The source material was cultured PBMCs, sampled from culture after CMV antigen stimulation. As DNA, the CDR3 is TGTGCCAGCAGCCTCCACCCGGGACAGGGTTACGAGCAGTACTTC. It encodes CASSLHPGQGYEQYF.